Described below is a single T cell receptor beta chain sequence and its context. Its antigen is still unknown. V lost 6 bases and J 3 bases, leaving 17 bases between the germline ends. This CDR3 is 15 amino acids long. Germline V gives CDR1 MNHEY, CDR2 SVGAGI. Libraries were prepared by immunoSEQ multiplex PCR; TCRdb keeps only in-frame clonotypes and omits some of them. The table lists some 110,000 clones, around nine tenths of them singletons. The data are from a study of T cell responses to AZD1222 COVID-19 vaccine. Findings and caveats of the study: Spike regions recognized by vaccine-associated CD4 TCRs spanned the protein, led by 160-218 and 743-854. Recipients of AZD1222 seropositive at baseline numbered only 5 or 6. Mostly white British, mostly female donors; authors suggested clonal diversity may be underestimated.

The receptor comes from an adult in good health. The source was peripheral blood, collected on day 0 of AZD1222 vaccination. This chain joins TRBV6-5 and TRBJ1-2; maybe TRBD1 (5 bases). CDR3 DNA sequence: TGTGCCAGCAGGGCCAGGGCGCTCTGGGACTATGGCTACACCTTC. It is translated as CASRARALWDYGYTF.